This passage covers 30 T cell receptor beta chains from one sample sequenced in a study of T cell repertoires in cytomegalovirus infection. TCRdb analysed the reads with MiXCR anew, one entry per CDR3 protein. The sample carries nearly 450,000 distinct CDR3 sequences, roughly a third recorded once. The sequencing sample was made of PBMCs. These receptors were obtained from a human donor in good health (CMV status not recorded). Some clones in this sample may be carry-over from other donors' samples.

The genes are TRBV2 and TRBJ1-1; possible D gene TRBD1, 5 bases. CDR3 size: 17 residues. Trimming removed 2 bases at V and 4 bases at J, with 20 bases between. Per germline, CDR1 SNHLY and CDR2 FYNNEI. This CDR3 is CASSELLPGLGGTEAFF. The CDR3, as DNA: TGTGCCAGCAGTGAACTCCTTCCGGGACTTGGGGGCACTGAAGCTTTCTTT.

This clonotype appeared many times. The genes are TRBV7-9 and TRBJ2-5, with TRBD1 matching over 10 bases. CDR3 length: 15 residues. Germline lookup yields CDR1 SEHNR and CDR2 FQNEAQ (reference sequence). With 5 bases clipped from V and 5 bases from J, the junction kept 8 bases outside the gene matches. The CDR3 loop is CASSGGTGARETQYF. CDR3 DNA: TGTGCCAGCAGCGGCGGGACAGGGGCGAGGGAGACCCAGTACTTC.

This sequence joins TRBV12-5 and TRBJ1-2; TRBD1 might be the D (5 bases). Germline CDR1 LGHNT, CDR2 FRNRAP. The CDR3 is 13 residues long. V lost 7 bases and J lost 4, with 13 bases in between. The CDR3 is CASAPGGSYGYTF. CDR3 sequence (DNA): TGTGCTAGTGCCCCGGGGGGGAGCTATGGCTACACCTTC. The full variable domain, rest sourced from reference TRBV12-5 and TRBJ1-2, is DARVTQTPRHKVTEMGQEVTMRCQPILGHNTVFWYRQTMMQGLELLAYFRNRAPLDDSGMPKDRFSAEMPDATLATLKIQPSEPRDSAVYFCASAPGGSYGYTFGSGTRLTVV.

This sequence joins TRBV15 and TRBJ2-6, with a possible D match to TRBD2 (5 bases). The CDR3 extends over 19 amino acids. Trimming pared 5 bases from V and 1 base from J, leaving 21 bases between. CDR1 and CDR2 (germline): LNHNV, YYDKDF (reference sequence). The CDR3 DNA follows: TGTGCCACCAGCTGGGAGTTGGCGGTGGTACCTTCTGGGGCCAACGTCCTGACTTTC. It specifies CATSWELAVVPSGANVLTF.

This clonotype turned up a few times. This chain links TRBV9 with TRBJ2-1; 9 nucleotides match TRBD2. J lost 8 bases, V lost 1 base, and 10 bases had no gene match. Germline V gene sequence: CDR1 SGDLS, CDR2 YYNGEE. The length of the CDR3 is 16 residues. CDR3 residues: CASSVHGGGAIDEQFF. The CDR3 DNA sequence: TGTGCCAGCAGCGTACATGGCGGGGGGGCAATCGATGAGCAGTTCTTC.

The chain employs TRBV5-6 and TRBJ2-1; possibly TRBD1 for D (6 bases). Germline V lookup: CDR1 SGHDT, CDR2 YYEEEE. The CDR3 has 13 residues. Trimming stripped 4 bases from V and 8 bases from J, with 13 bases between. The CDR3 region has the DNA TGTGCCAGCAGCGCTGGGACATTCGATGAGCAGTTCTTC. It specifies CASSAGTFDEQFF.

The rearrangement joins TRBV6-2 or TRBV6-3 to TRBJ2-2; D not resolved. This CDR3 contains 15 residues. The V and J ends lost 7 bases and 2 bases respectively, with 14 bases between them. Germline CDR1 and CDR2: MNHEY and SVGEGT. The CDR3 loop is CASISPGPNTGELFF. In nucleotides, the CDR3 is TGTGCCAGCATAAGTCCCGGGCCCAACACCGGGGAGCTGTTTTTT.

V and J are TRBV4-1 and TRBJ2-7; a weak D match, TRBD2 (6 bases). The germline V gene has CDR1 MGHRA and CDR2 YSYEKL. V gave up 3 bases and J gave up 6 bases, with 18 bases separating them. The CDR3 sequence is 15 residues long. CDR3 in amino acids: CASSQTGTLDCEQYF. DNA for the CDR3: TGCGCCAGCAGCCAGACCGGGACTTTGGACTGCGAGCAGTACTTC.

As for this clonotype: Because the CDR3 is missing its conserved closing phenylalanine or tryptophan, this is likely a read error. The DNA is omitted, as the CDR3 cannot be located on it reliably, and the CDR3 follows TCRdb's listing. V and J are TRBV7-2 and TRBJ2-7. The CDR3 numbers 15 amino acids, ends counted. From germline, CDR1 is SGHTA and CDR2 FQGNSA. CDR3 region: CASSLTGLAYYEQSL.

This clonotype was observed a few times. The chain combines TRBV12-3 or TRBV12-4 with TRBJ2-7, with D uncertain. The CDR3 length is 14 residues. The V end lost 2 bases, the J end lost 4 bases, and 12 bases lay between the germline ends. CDR3 in DNA: TGTGCCAGCAGTTTATTCGCGCAAGGTTACGAGCAGTACTTC. Translating it yields CASSLFAQGYEQYF.

There are many counts of this clonotype. The J gene is TRBJ2-7, the V gene TRBV6-1; D unclear. This CDR3 has 12 residues. With 6 bases removed from V and 3 bases from J, the gap between germline ends came to 9 bases. Germline V gene lookup returns CDR1 MNHNS and CDR2 SASEGT. CDR3 in DNA: TGTGCCAGCAGACGCGACGGCTACGAGCAGTACTTC. Encoded protein: CASRRDGYEQYF.

This clonotype turned up a few times. The chain has TRBV6-2 or TRBV6-3 and TRBJ2-5, with no clear D. This CDR3 contains 13 residues. V shed 5 bases and J shed 2 bases, with 9 bases lying between them. Germline CDR1 MNHEY, CDR2 SVGEGT. CDR3 sequence (DNA): TGTGCCAGCAGTCGGCGCCAACAAGAGACCCAGTACTTC. Translated, it gives CASSRRQQETQYF.

This clonotype was picked up many times. The chain joins TRBV28 to TRBJ2-5; D possibly corresponds to TRBD1 (5 bases). CDR1 is MDHEN, CDR2 SYDVKM, per germline. This CDR3 region has 16 residues. V dropped 2 bases and J dropped 6 bases, with 19 bases sitting between them. The CDR3 here is CASSLRGVPVQQTQYF. For the CDR3, the DNA is TGTGCCAGCAGTTTAAGGGGCGTTCCCGTACAGCAGACCCAGTACTTC. The variable domain in full, completed from reference TRBV28 and TRBJ2-5, reads DVKVTQSSRYLVKRTGEKVFLECVQDMDHENMFWYRQDPGLGLRLIYFSYDVKMKEKGDIPEGYSVSREKKERFSLILESASTNQTSMYLCASSLRGVPVQQTQYFGPGTRLLVL.

The chain recombines TRBV19 with TRBJ2-7, with D perhaps matching TRBD2 (5 bases). V was shortened by 3 bases and J by 5 bases, with 11 bases between the two germline ends. CDR1 and CDR2 (germline): LNHDA, SQIVND (reference sequence). The CDR3 runs 13 residues. CDR3 DNA sequence: TGTGCCAGTAGTATTTCGGGGTTCGACGAGCAGTACTTC. Protein product: CASSISGFDEQYF.

The chain links TRBV4-1 to TRBJ1-6; TRBD1 agrees at 8 bases. V dropped 0 bases and J dropped 10; count of bases not matched to a gene: 8. The CDR3 extends over 16 amino acids. The germline gives CDR1 MGHRA, CDR2 YSYEKL. The CDR3 loop is CASSQEGETGVSPLHF. The CDR3 DNA reads TGCGCCAGCAGCCAAGAAGGAGAGACAGGGGTCTCACCCCTCCACTTT.

The chain carries TRBV11-2 and TRBJ2-2; TRBD1 aligns across 8 bases. Germline V lookup: CDR1 SGHAT, CDR2 FQNNGV. The J segment lost 7 bases and the V segment lost 5 bases, leaving 6 bases of the junction unmatched. The CDR3 is 14 residues long. CDR3 bases: TGTGCCAGCAGCACCCTAACAGGGGGCGGGGAGCTGTTTTTT. Its protein is CASSTLTGGGELFF.

In its sample, this clonotype was seen a few times. The CDR3 region is CATSRDSPLSQYGYTF. The CDR3 nucleotides read TGTGCCACCAGCAGAGATAGCCCTCTTTCCCAATATGGCTACACCTTC. The chain recombines TRBV15 with TRBJ1-2; D remains unclear. Germline CDR1 LNHNV, CDR2 YYDKDF (reference sequence). The V and J ends lost 0 bases and 5 bases respectively, with 16 bases between them. The CDR3 is 16 amino acids.

This clonotype was seen only a few times. The chain links TRBV27 to TRBJ1-2, with a weak D call TRBD1 (5 bases). The CDR3 is made up of 17 amino acids. Trimming removed 0 bases at V and 7 bases at J, with 21 bases between. Germline assignment: CDR1 MNHEY and CDR2 SMNVEV (reference sequence). CDR3 protein: CASSLSRSPGRAAGYTF. The CDR3 DNA sequence: TGTGCCAGCAGTTTATCGCGGTCTCCAGGGAGAGCGGCTGGCTACACCTTC.

This clonotype turned up a few times. This rearrangement joins TRBV20-1 to TRBJ1-1; D is unclear. Germline CDR1 and CDR2: DFQATT and SNEGSKA (reference sequence). Between the trimmed V and J ends, which lost 2 bases and 8 bases, there was a span of 18 bases. CDR3 length: 14 amino acids. The CDR3 DNA reads as TGCAGTGCTAGATTGGGCAGAAATAAGTACGAAGCTTTCTTT. Amino acid sequence: CSARLGRNKYEAFF.

The chain is built from TRBV15 and TRBJ1-5, with a tentative D call TRBD1 (6 bases). CDR3 length equals 16 residues. Germline V lookup: CDR1 LNHNV, CDR2 YYDKDF (reference sequence). Trimming removed 1 base from V and 2 bases from J, with 12 bases in between. In DNA form, the CDR3 reads TGTGCCACCAGCAGAGCAGGGGAATTTGGCAATCAGCCCCAGCATTTT. This codes for CATSRAGEFGNQPQHF. Full variable domain (outside the CDR3, taken from reference TRBV15 and TRBJ1-5): DAMVIQNPRYQVTQFGKPVTLSCSQTLNHNVMYWYQQKSSQAPKLLFHYYDKDFNNEADTPDNFQSRRPNTSFCFLDIRSPGLGDTAMYLCATSRAGEFGNQPQHFGDGTRLSIL.

The V call is TRBV18, the J call TRBJ1-2, with a weak D call TRBD1 (6 bases). Germline-derived CDR1 and CDR2 are KGHSH and LQKENI. This CDR3 has 17 residues. The ends were cut back, 3 bases at V and 4 bases at J, with 21 bases in the middle. CDR3 coding DNA: TGTGCCAGCTCACCGTTGGATCCGGGGGCGCGTCGCTATGGCTACACCTTC. Amino acids: CASSPLDPGARRYGYTF. Full variable domain (missing parts from reference TRBV18 and TRBJ1-2): NAGVMQNPRHLVRRRGQEARLRCSPMKGHSHVYWYRQLPEEGLKFMVYLQKENIIDESGMPKERFSAEFPKEGPSILRIQQVVRGDSAAYFCASSPLDPGARRYGYTFGSGTRLTVV.

V and J are TRBV5-1 and TRBJ2-2; D remains ambiguous. Germline loops: CDR1 SGHRS, CDR2 YFSETQ. The CDR3 loop spans 16 amino acids. V was clipped by 1 base and J by 0 bases, with 10 bases between them. In nucleotides, the CDR3 is TGCGCCAGCAGCTTGATCACCCCAGCGAACACCGGGGAGCTGTTTTTT. Protein: CASSLITPANTGELFF.

V gene TRBV10-3 combines with J gene TRBJ2-3; 8 nucleotides match TRBD2. Losses at the gene ends were 4 bases for V and 1 base for J; bases not matched to a gene: 7. The CDR3 sequence is 16 residues long. Germline V gene sequence: CDR1 ENHRY, CDR2 SYGVKD. This CDR3 reads CAISGAAGVGTDTQYF. Here the CDR3 DNA reads TGTGCCATCAGTGGGGCAGCGGGGGTCGGCACAGATACGCAGTATTTT.

The gene calls are TRBV12-3 or TRBV12-4 and TRBJ1-6, with D hard to call. This CDR3 has 15 amino acids. The V end lost 4 bases, the J end lost 6 bases, and 13 bases lay between the germline ends. This CDR3 reads CASSSQASFNSPLHF. DNA of the CDR3: TGTGCCAGCAGTTCCCAAGCGTCTTTTAATTCACCCCTCCACTTT.

The rearrangement links TRBV7-7 to TRBJ2-1; D ambiguous. Germline assignment: CDR1 SSHAT and CDR2 FNYEAQ (reference sequence). V was cut by 0 bases and J by 0 bases, with 6 bases left in between. The CDR3 has 15 residues. In DNA, the CDR3 is TGTGCCAGCAGCTTAGCGGGGAACTCCTACAATGAGCAGTTCTTC. Translating it yields CASSLAGNSYNEQFF. The full variable domain, rest sourced from reference TRBV7-7 and TRBJ2-1, is GAGVSQSPRYKVTKRGQDVTLRCDPISSHATLYWYQQALGQGPEFLTYFNYEAQPDKSGLPSDRFSAERPEGSISTLTIQRTEQRDSAMYRCASSLAGNSYNEQFFGPGTRLTVL.

The rearrangement links TRBV12-3 or TRBV12-4 to TRBJ2-1, with TRBD1 as a possible D gene (5 bases). V was cut by 3 bases and J by 2 bases, with 11 bases left in between. CDR3 size: 15 residues. For the CDR3, the DNA is TGTGCCAGCAGTTTGGGCAGGGCCACCTACAATGAGCAGTTCTTC. Amino acid sequence: CASSLGRATYNEQFF.

The chain carries TRBV15 and TRBJ1-3; perhaps TRBD1 as D (5 bases). The germline gives CDR1 LNHNV, CDR2 YYDKDF (reference sequence). The CDR3 is made up of 15 amino acids. V was pared by 1 base and J by 2 bases, with 9 bases between. The CDR3 sequence is CATSRGGGAGNTIYF. The CDR3 bases are TGTGCCACCAGCAGAGGTGGGGGGGCTGGAAACACCATATATTTT. The full variable domain, its missing parts supplied by reference TRBV15 and TRBJ1-3, is DAMVIQNPRYQVTQFGKPVTLSCSQTLNHNVMYWYQQKSSQAPKLLFHYYDKDFNNEADTPDNFQSRRPNTSFCFLDIRSPGLGDTAMYLCATSRGGGAGNTIYFGEGSWLTVV.

This sequence joins TRBV4-2 and TRBJ2-7; D is unresolved. CDR3 length: 15 amino acids. V shed 1 base and J shed 0 bases, with 10 bases lying between them. Germline lookup yields CDR1 LGHNA and CDR2 YNFKEQ. The CDR3 DNA reads TGTGCCAGCAGCCAAGTTGCGGTGAGCTCCTACGAGCAGTACTTC. Its protein is CASSQVAVSSYEQYF.

Notes on this clonotype: Germline is not matched at one junction end, which may reflect a read error. This chain connects TRBV10-2 to TRBJ1-1; D remains ambiguous. Looked up from germline, CDR1 is WSHSY and CDR2 is SAAADI. CDR3 length: 14 amino acids. In DNA, the CDR3 is TGCGCCAGCGGATGGGGTGGGGTGAACACTGAAGCTTACTTT. Translated: CASGWGGVNTEAYF.

This clonotype has only a few counts. This chain links TRBV24-1 with TRBJ2-3; D not certain. The germline V and J ends were trimmed by 2 bases and 7 bases, with 18 bases remaining between them. The CDR3 extends over 16 amino acids. CDR1 and CDR2 (germline): KGHDR, SFDVKD. The CDR3 DNA is TGTGCCACCAGTGATTCCACCCTCCTGGGTCCCTATACGCAGTATTTT. It encodes CATSDSTLLGPYTQYF.